This TCR beta chain was identified in a study of cytomegalovirus exposure and HLA in healthy donors. Study-wide results and limits: Further analysis, carried out later, found HLA-associated TCR beta chains more clonally expanded than equally common other chains.

There are a few counts of this clone. Its antigen is still unknown. PCR employed 60 Vbeta and 13 Jbeta primers. Here immunoSEQ multiplex PCR was the method, and the copy in TCRdb shows in-frame clones only, minus some. The sample yields about 77,000 clones, around three quarters seen once. After removal of 3 bases from V and 2 bases from J, the junction contained 4 bases not matched to a gene. CDR1 is SGHAT and CDR2 is FQNNGV in the germline V gene. This CDR3 contains 14 residues. The clonotype originates from a man aged 35-49 years in good health and CMV-seronegative. The rearrangement uses TRBV11-2 and TRBJ2-7; TRBD2 matches 7 bases. The material sequenced was PBMCs. This chain's CDR3 is CASSFSGTTYEQYF. DNA for the CDR3: TGTGCCAGCAGCTTTTCTGGGACTACCTACGAGCAGTACTTC.